The next 16 T cell receptor beta chains were all read from a single sample in a study of blood T cell repertoires in COVID-19. Profiling relied on immunoSEQ multiplex PCR, and the TCRdb table lists in-frame clones only, not all of them. The sample includes 160,000 or so clones, roughly 80% of them seen just once. What was sequenced was peripheral blood. Receptor source: a woman at least 80 years old with acute or convalescent COVID-19.

This clone is a singleton in its sample. The chain links TRBV2 to TRBJ2-1; 12 bases line up with TRBD2. The J segment lost 4 bases and the V segment lost 9 bases, leaving 19 bases of the junction unmatched. CDR1 and CDR2 (germline): SNHLY, FYNNEI. The CDR3 runs to 19 residues. The CDR3 coding sequence is TGTGCCAGTTCCTGGGACAGGAGCTTACTAGCGGGGGGTTACAATGAGCAGTTCTTC. Its protein product is CASSWDRSLLAGGYNEQFF.

The chain employs TRBV5-1 and TRBJ2-1, with TRBD1 matching 8 bases. V dropped 6 bases and J dropped 8; count of bases not matched to a gene: 13. CDR3 size: 15 residues. Germline V gene data show CDR1 as SGHRS and CDR2 as YFSETQ. The CDR3 region is CASTGSRGQVHEQFF. The CDR3 DNA follows: TGCGCCAGCACCGGGAGCAGGGGGCAAGTGCATGAGCAGTTCTTC. The full variable domain, with the rest looked up from reference TRBV5-1 and TRBJ2-1, is KAGVTQTPRYLIKTRGQQVTLSCSPISGHRSVSWYQQTPGQGLQFLFEYFSETQRNKGNFPGRFSGRQFSNSRSEMNVSTLELGDSALYLCASTGSRGQVHEQFFGPGTRLTVL.

The chain carries TRBV5-4 and TRBJ2-3; 7 nucleotides match TRBD1. The CDR3 extends over 16 amino acids. CDR1 SGHNT and CDR2 YYREEE come from the germline V gene (reference sequence). V lost 4 bases and J lost 0; bases outside the gene matches: 8. CDR3 sequence: CASSPSGTASTDTQYF. CDR3 sequence (DNA): TGTGCCAGCAGCCCCTCCGGGACAGCCAGCACAGATACGCAGTATTTT.

This clone was observed once. V usage is TRBV18 and J usage is TRBJ1-4; possible D gene TRBD1, 5 bases. The CDR3 covers 16 residues. V lost 0 bases and J lost 1, with 9 bases in between. Looked up from germline, CDR1 is KGHSH and CDR2 is LQKENI. The CDR3 coding sequence is TGTGCCAGCTCACCACCGGGGGGGAGAACTAATGAAAAACTGTTTTTT. Translated, it gives CASSPPGGRTNEKLFF.

The chain links TRBV5-1 to TRBJ2-1; 7 bases agree with TRBD1. Germline CDR1 SGHRS, CDR2 YFSETQ. This CDR3 is built from 13 residues. Trimming cost V 6 bases and J 5 bases; bases outside gene matches: 5. The CDR3 nucleotides read TGCGCCAGCAATCCAGGGGGACACAATGAGCAGTTCTTC. This gives the protein CASNPGGHNEQFF. Using reference TRBV5-1 and TRBJ2-1 for the parts outside the CDR3, the full variable domain is KAGVTQTPRYLIKTRGQQVTLSCSPISGHRSVSWYQQTPGQGLQFLFEYFSETQRNKGNFPGRFSGRQFSNSRSEMNVSTLELGDSALYLCASNPGGHNEQFFGPGTRLTVL.

The chain carries TRBV19 and TRBJ1-1, with 7 bases aligning to TRBD1. The CDR3 is made up of 14 amino acids. The V gene's germline CDR1 is LNHDA and CDR2 SQIVND (reference sequence). V lost 5 bases to trimming and J lost 2 bases; unmatched junction nucleotides: 5. Here the CDR3 DNA reads TGTGCCAGTAGTCCTTGGACAGGAAACACTGAAGCTTTCTTT. Translated, it gives CASSPWTGNTEAFF.

V and J are TRBV11-1 and TRBJ1-6, with D perhaps matching TRBD1 (6 bases). This CDR3 has 13 residues. Germline CDR1 reads SGHAT; CDR2 reads FQDESV (reference sequence). The V gene lost 5 bases and the J gene lost 9 bases, with 11 bases spanning the gap. CDR3 protein: CASSQDRSSPLHF. The CDR3 nucleotides read TGTGCCAGCAGCCAGGACAGATCTTCACCCCTCCACTTT.

The chain couples TRBV7-8 to TRBJ2-1, with D possibly TRBD2 on 7 matching bases. The germline gives CDR1 SGHVS, CDR2 FQNEAQ. The CDR3 is 12 amino acids. Trimming removed 5 bases at V and 9 bases at J, with 11 bases between. The CDR3 region is CASSLGGREQFF. In DNA form, the CDR3 reads TGTGCCAGCAGCCTGGGGGGGCGTGAGCAGTTCTTC.

The genes are TRBV6-6 and TRBJ2-7; 14 bases align to TRBD2. The CDR3 is made up of 17 amino acids. Trimming took 5 bases from V and 3 from J; bases not matched to a gene: 9. The V gene's germline CDR1 is MNHNY and CDR2 SVGAGI (reference sequence). In DNA, the CDR3 is TGTGCCAGCAGTCGCAGACGGACTAGCGGGAGGATCTACGAGCAGTACTTC. Translating gives CASSRRRTSGRIYEQYF.

The V and J genes are TRBV14 and TRBJ1-3; D not certain. This CDR3 contains 17 residues. V was clipped by 6 bases and J by 0 bases, with 18 bases between them. Germline V gene lookup returns CDR1 SGHDN and CDR2 FVKESK. CDR3 DNA: TGTGCCAGCAGTCTTTTATCTTCGTCTCTCTCTGGAAACACCATATATTTT. It codes for CASSLLSSSLSGNTIYF.

The V and J genes are TRBV18 and TRBJ1-5; 8 bases map to TRBD1. The J segment lost 0 bases and the V segment lost 8 bases, leaving 6 bases of the junction unmatched. Germline V lookup: CDR1 KGHSH, CDR2 LQKENI. The CDR3 is 15 amino acids. CDR3 DNA: TGTGCCAGCAAGGGACAGGATTTTAGCAATCAGCCCCAGCATTTT. It is translated as CASKGQDFSNQPQHF.

The gene calls are TRBV18 and TRBJ1-1, with D hard to call. Germline loops: CDR1 KGHSH, CDR2 LQKENI. This CDR3 has 14 residues. Trimming shortened V by 1 base and J by 5 bases, and 11 bases separated the two germline ends. The CDR3 loop reads CASSPHGMRTEAFF. The CDR3 nucleotides are TGTGCCAGCTCACCACACGGGATGCGGACTGAAGCTTTCTTT.

V usage is TRBV6-5 and J usage is TRBJ1-5; D is unclear. The V end lost 7 bases, the J end lost 0 bases, and 10 bases lay between the germline ends. Germline V gene data show CDR1 as MNHEY and CDR2 as SVGAGI. The CDR3 has 14 residues. CDR3 protein: CASNQRDSNQPQHF. CDR3 nucleotides: TGTGCCAGCAACCAGCGGGATAGCAATCAGCCCCAGCATTTT.

J is TRBJ2-1 and V is TRBV11-2, with 13 bases fitting TRBD2. This CDR3 comprises 17 residues. Per the germline V gene, CDR1 is SGHAT and CDR2 is FQNNGV. V dropped 5 bases and J dropped 8; count of bases not matched to a gene: 12. The CDR3 protein is CASSASPLAGGLDEQFF. The DNA of the CDR3 is TGTGCCAGCAGCGCCTCCCCACTAGCGGGAGGGCTAGATGAGCAGTTCTTC.

This clone is a singleton in its sample. V gene TRBV19 combines with J gene TRBJ1-6, with D tentatively TRBD1 (6 bases). The CDR3 spans 14 residues. Germline V gene sequence: CDR1 LNHDA, CDR2 SQIVND (reference sequence). V was trimmed by 2 bases and J by 6 bases, leaving 8 bases between them. The CDR3 region has the DNA TGTGCCAGTAGTATAAAAGGGGGTAATTCACCCCTCCACTTT. As protein: CASSIKGGNSPLHF. The full variable domain, in which reference TRBV19 and TRBJ1-6 provide the parts outside the CDR3, is DGGITQSPKYLFRKEGQNVTLSCEQNLNHDAMYWYRQDPGQGLRLIYYSQIVNDFQKGDIAEGYSVSREKKESFPLTVTSAQKNPTAFYLCASSIKGGNSPLHFGNGTRLTVT.

The genes are TRBV2 and TRBJ1-3, with D perhaps TRBD1 (6 bases). Germline V gene sequence: CDR1 SNHLY, CDR2 FYNNEI. This CDR3 is 13 amino acids long. The germline V and J ends were trimmed by 3 bases and 5 bases, with 8 bases remaining between them. Here the CDR3 reads CASSEGQRNTIYF. As DNA, the CDR3 is TGTGCCAGCAGTGAGGGACAACGAAACACCATATATTTT.